Sequencing of this TCR beta chain was carried out in a study of chemoradiotherapy in HPV16-positive cancers. This table comes from immunoSEQ multiplex PCR, and its TCRdb copy is limited to in-frame clones, with some not included. The table includes about 8,100 clones, 65% to 80% detected once. Comments on this clone: Its antigen is not known.

The CDR3 contains 18 residues. The germline V gene encodes CDR1 MDHEN and CDR2 SYDVKM. J gave up 1 base and V 6 bases, and 17 bases lay outside the gene matches. Study results and limitations: The functional HPV-specific definition rests on just a couple of HPV16-positive patients. Non-HPV-specific T cells did not expand in tumors during treatment, whereas candidate HPV-specific clones and E7-related motifs did. In HPV16-positive patients, HPV-responsive T-cell expansion tracked better recurrence-free survival.

Repertoires were sampled repeatedly during chemoradiotherapy. This sample was obtained from a patient who underwent chemoradiotherapy. The sequence was obtained from a human donor with HPV-associated anogenital cancer. This chain connects TRBV28 to TRBJ1-2; 7 positions agree with TRBD1. The CDR3 DNA reads TGTGCCAGCAGCTCCCCCCCGGGACAGTCACTACATAACTATGGCTACACCTTC. Translating it yields CASSSPPGQSLHNYGYTF.